These T cell receptor beta chains were read from a single sample in a study of graft-versus-host responses after intestinal transplantation. For these receptors, no antigen is known. The repertoire was sequenced with immunoSEQ multiplex PCR; TCRdb's copy has only in-frame clones and lacks some. The table shows more than 40,000 clones, with 95% occurring only once. The specimen comprised unstimulated CD8+ T cells sorted from spleen or lymph node cells, sampled before transplant. The receptor source for this set is a human donor who was the organ donor for an intestinal transplant. Each CDR3 is given with its conserved first and last residue. The D gene is left open where the match is weak. Expanded clones get a size class; other rows say once, few or many, or leave the size out.

j_call | d_call | clone_size | v_call | cdr3_nt | cdr3_aa
TRBJ1-2 | - | - | TRBV7-9 | TGTGCCAGCAGCTTAGGGGGGCCAGGGACTGGCTATGGCTACACCTTC | CASSLGGPGTGYGYTF
TRBJ2-1 | - | - | TRBV9 | TGTGCCAGCAGCGGAGAGGGCTCTGAGCAGTTCTTC | CASSGEGSEQFF
TRBJ1-2 | - | - | TRBV4-3 | TGCGCCAGCAGCCCAGCGTTCCCCGGCTATGGCTACACCTTC | CASSPAFPGYGYTF
TRBJ2-7 | - | - | TRBV5-1 | TGCGCCAGCAGCTTGGCGGACGGATCCTACGAGCAGTACTTC | CASSLADGSYEQYF
TRBJ2-1 | - | - | TRBV5-4 | TGTGCCAGCAGCTTGAAATCATTTACAGGGCTGGTTGGGCAGTTCTTC | CASSLKSFTGLVGQFF
TRBJ2-2 | - | - | TRBV7-6 | TGTGCCAGCAGCCGATTCCTCGGGGGGCAAGTTGGGGAGCTGTTTTTT | CASSRFLGGQVGELFF
TRBJ2-7 | - | - | TRBV6-5 | TGTGCCAGCAGCTTTAAGGGCGAGCAGTACTTC | CASSFKGEQYF
TRBJ1-1 | - | - | TRBV9 | TGTGCCAGCAGCGTAGCGGGGAACACTGAAGCTTTCTTT | CASSVAGNTEAFF
TRBJ2-3 | - | - | TRBV19 | TGTGCCAGTAGTATAGCGGGGGGCGCAGATACGCAGTATTTT | CASSIAGGADTQYF
TRBJ2-7 | - | - | TRBV4-3 | TGCGCCAGCAGCCAAGCACAGGGGGGGACCTACGAGCAGTACTTC | CASSQAQGGTYEQYF
TRBJ1-1 | - | - | TRBV29-1 | TGCAGCGTTGAGCGCAGGAACACTGAAGCTTTCTTT | CSVERRNTEAFF
TRBJ2-5 | - | - | TRBV1 | TGCACCAGCAGCCCTCCATGGCAGGGAAGAGGGACCCAGTACTTC | CTSSPPWQGRGTQYF
TRBJ2-1 | TRBD1 | - | TRBV7-9 | TGTGCCAGCAGCTTGATGATGGACAGGGAGTTGAATGAGCAGTTCTTC | CASSLMMDRELNEQFF
TRBJ2-7 | - | once | TRBV28 | TGTGCCAGCAGTCGACCGGACGGGTACGAGCAGTACTTC | CASSRPDGYEQYF
TRBJ2-5 | - | - | TRBV7-9 | TGTGCCAGCAGCTCGACATGGGAGCAGTACTTC | CASSSTWEQYF
TRBJ2-1 | - | - | TRBV5-4 | TGTGCCAGCAGCTTGGTGGTGGTGCAGGGTCGGTACAATGAGCAGTTCTTC | CASSLVVVQGRYNEQFF
TRBJ2-7 | - | - | TRBV9 | TGTGCCAGCAGCGTAGAAGGGGTAGGTCCCTACGAGCAGTACTTC | CASSVEGVGPYEQYF
TRBJ1-2 | - | - | TRBV28 | TGTGCCAGCAGTTTGACCCTGCATGGCTACACCTTC | CASSLTLHGYTF